This TCR beta chain was captured in a study of shared T cell receptors in the human thymus (dated by TCRdb to the early 2020s). Regarding the study in general: The study examined how the human thymus generates shared, self-reactive T-cell receptor alpha chains.

This clone was seen a handful of times. Its antigen remains undetermined. Per-nucleotide qualities are absent, and no much larger clonotype sits a single base away. Receptors were amplified or captured by the immunoSEQ multiplex PCR assay. TCRdb retrieved this table from immuneACCESS and kept in-frame rearrangements only. Not all clones are present; in checked studies, unresolved V genes account for under half, and no reason is known for the remainder. This sample holds under 850,000 clones; around nine tenths were observed only once. Of the sample, 0.008% to 0.011% falls within the top ten clones. Germline trimming amounts to 6 bases on V and 6 bases on J, with 16 as the count of junction bases outside the gene matches. The CDR3 contains 16 residues, cysteine and phenylalanine counted. Solely the CDR3 DNA is kept, with 48 bases framed from the first base. CDR1 and CDR2 are read off the germline V gene as SNHLY and FYNNEI.

A further study also used this sample, focusing on human thymus T cells. The second paper states: The donors were immunologically healthy infants in Finland who had open corrective cardiac surgery for congenital heart defects. The thymus tissue came from surgical resects taken out during corrective cardiac surgery. Usage of V and J gene segments appeared to be biased in both the thymic and the peripheral blood repertoires. According to the related research, thymic TCR repertoires were highly overlapping among unrelated individuals. The study characterized TCR alpha and beta repertoires from eight infant thymus samples and a few related peripheral blood samples. Donor ages ranged from roughly 6 to 250 days, and the cohort comprised over five male and a couple of female infants. Thymocytes were released mechanically from tissue and stored at -70 °C as pellets of 10-30 million cells. A QIAsymphony instrument was used to extract genomic DNA from the frozen cell pellets. Using the immunoSEQ multiplex PCR assay, the TCRB and TCRAD loci were amplified from a standardized quantity of quality-controlled genomic DNA. The amplicons covered the V(D)J region and were long enough to include the CDR3 and to identify the V and J genes. Through the commercial immunoSEQ service, the amplicons were sequenced on an Illumina platform. Primer bias and sequencing errors were corrected as previously described, and TCRAD and TCRB definitions were based on the IMGT database. immunoSEQ Analyzer 3.0 and VDJTools were used for repertoire analysis, which covered basic statistics, V/J segment usage, diversity estimates, rarefaction and pairwise overlap. To estimate diversity, the Chao1, ChaoE, Efron-Thisted, Shannon and inverse Simpson indices were applied, and diversity was also estimated on datasets down-sampled to the smallest sample. Repertoire overlap was determined by strict matching of CDR3 nucleotide sequence, V gene and J gene, and Jaccard-based multidimensional scaling clustering was applied. On average, around 780,000 unique TCRB clonotypes were obtained from thymus samples, compared with roughly 84,000 from blood samples.

Sequences were obtained from thymocytes. In this chain, TRBV2 is recombined with TRBJ2-5, and TRBD2 matches 7 of the central bases. The clonotype originates from a boy in the first two years of life with a congenital heart defect. Donor details come from another sample of the same person, matched by shared clones. This receptor carries the CDR3 CASRSGLAVIPKTQYF. The nucleotide sequence reads TGTGCCAGCAGATCGGGGCTAGCGGTTATTCCGAAGACCCAGTACTTC.